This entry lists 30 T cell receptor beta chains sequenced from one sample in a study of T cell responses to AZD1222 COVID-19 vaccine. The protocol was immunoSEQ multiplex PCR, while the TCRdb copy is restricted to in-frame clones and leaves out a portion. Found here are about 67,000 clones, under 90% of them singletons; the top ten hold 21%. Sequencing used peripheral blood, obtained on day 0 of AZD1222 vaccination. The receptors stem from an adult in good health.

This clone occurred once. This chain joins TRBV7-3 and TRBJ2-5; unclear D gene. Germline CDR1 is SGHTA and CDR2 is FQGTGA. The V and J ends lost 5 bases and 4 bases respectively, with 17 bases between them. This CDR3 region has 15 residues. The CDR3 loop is CASSQTGSRGETQYF. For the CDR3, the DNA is TGTGCCAGCAGCCAGACCGGGTCTCGAGGAGAGACCCAGTACTTC.

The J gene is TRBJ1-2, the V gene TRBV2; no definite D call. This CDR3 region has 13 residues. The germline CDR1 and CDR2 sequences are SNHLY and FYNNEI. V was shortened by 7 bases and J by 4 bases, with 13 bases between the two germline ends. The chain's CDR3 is CASTPPTFYGYTF. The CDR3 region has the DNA TGTGCCAGCACCCCCCCGACGTTCTATGGCTACACCTTC. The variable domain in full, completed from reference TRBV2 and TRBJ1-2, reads EPEVTQTPSHQVTQMGQEVILRCVPISNHLYFYWYRQILGQKVEFLVSFYNNEISEKSEIFDDQFSVERPDGSNFTLKIRSTKLEDSAMYFCASTPPTFYGYTFGSGTRLTVV.

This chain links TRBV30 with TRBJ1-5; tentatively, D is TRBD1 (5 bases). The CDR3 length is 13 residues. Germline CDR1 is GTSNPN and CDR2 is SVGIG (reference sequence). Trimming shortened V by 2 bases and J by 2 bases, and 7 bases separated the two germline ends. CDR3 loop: CAWSSGGNQPQHF. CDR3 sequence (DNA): TGTGCCTGGAGTTCGGGGGGCAATCAGCCCCAGCATTTT.

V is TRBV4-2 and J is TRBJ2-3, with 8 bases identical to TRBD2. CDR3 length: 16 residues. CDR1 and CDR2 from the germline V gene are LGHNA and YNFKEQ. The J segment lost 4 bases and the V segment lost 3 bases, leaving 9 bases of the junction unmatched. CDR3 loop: CASSHVSGTRPDTQYF. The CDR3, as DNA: TGTGCCAGCAGCCACGTTTCAGGGACTAGACCAGATACGCAGTATTTT.

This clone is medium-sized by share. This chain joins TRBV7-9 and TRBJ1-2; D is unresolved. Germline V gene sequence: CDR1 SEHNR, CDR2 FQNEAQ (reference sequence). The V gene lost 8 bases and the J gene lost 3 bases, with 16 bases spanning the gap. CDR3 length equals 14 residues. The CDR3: CASATKTADYGYTF. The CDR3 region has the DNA TGTGCCAGCGCCACTAAAACAGCAGACTATGGCTACACCTTC.

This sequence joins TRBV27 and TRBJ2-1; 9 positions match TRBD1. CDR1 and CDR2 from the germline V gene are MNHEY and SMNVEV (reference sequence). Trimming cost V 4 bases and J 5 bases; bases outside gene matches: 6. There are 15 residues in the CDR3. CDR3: CASSYAGTGNNEQFF. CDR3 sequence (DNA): TGTGCCAGCAGTTACGCCGGGACAGGGAACAATGAGCAGTTCTTC.

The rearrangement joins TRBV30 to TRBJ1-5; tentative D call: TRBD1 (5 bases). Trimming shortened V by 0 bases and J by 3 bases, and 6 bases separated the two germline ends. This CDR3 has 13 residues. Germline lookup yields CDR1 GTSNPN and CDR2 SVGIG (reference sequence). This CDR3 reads CAWSVGDNQPQHF. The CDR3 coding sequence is TGTGCCTGGAGTGTAGGGGACAATCAGCCCCAGCATTTT.

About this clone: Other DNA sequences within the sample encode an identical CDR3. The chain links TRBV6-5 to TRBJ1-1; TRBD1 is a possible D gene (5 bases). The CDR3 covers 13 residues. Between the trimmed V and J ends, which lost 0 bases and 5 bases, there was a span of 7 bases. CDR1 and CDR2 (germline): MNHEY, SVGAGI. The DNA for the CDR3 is TGTGCCAGCAGTTACTCGGGGGGGACTGAAGCTTTCTTT. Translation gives CASSYSGGTEAFF.

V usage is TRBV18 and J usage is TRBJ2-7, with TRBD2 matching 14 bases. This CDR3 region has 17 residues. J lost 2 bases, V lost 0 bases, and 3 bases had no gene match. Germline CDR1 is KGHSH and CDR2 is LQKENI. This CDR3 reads CASSPPGGLAGAYEQYF. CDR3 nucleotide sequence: TGTGCCAGCTCACCACCGGGGGGACTAGCGGGGGCCTACGAGCAGTACTTC.

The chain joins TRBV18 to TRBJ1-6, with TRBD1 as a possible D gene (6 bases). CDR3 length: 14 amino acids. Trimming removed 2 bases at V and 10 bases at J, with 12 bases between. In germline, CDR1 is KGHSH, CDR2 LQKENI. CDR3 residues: CASSPAGARSPLHF. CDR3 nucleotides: TGTGCCAGCTCACCAGCAGGGGCGAGGTCACCCCTCCACTTT.

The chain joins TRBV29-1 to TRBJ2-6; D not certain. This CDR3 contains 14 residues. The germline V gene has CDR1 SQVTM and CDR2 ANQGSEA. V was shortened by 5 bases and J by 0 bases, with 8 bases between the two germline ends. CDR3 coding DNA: TGCAGCGTTTCCATGGCCTCTGGGGCCAACGTCCTGACTTTC. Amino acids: CSVSMASGANVLTF.

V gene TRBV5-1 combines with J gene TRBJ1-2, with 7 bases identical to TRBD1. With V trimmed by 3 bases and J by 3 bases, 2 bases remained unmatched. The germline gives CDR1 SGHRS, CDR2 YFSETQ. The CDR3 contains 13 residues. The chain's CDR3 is CASSSDRDYGYTF. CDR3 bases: TGCGCCAGCAGCTCCGACAGGGACTATGGCTACACCTTC.

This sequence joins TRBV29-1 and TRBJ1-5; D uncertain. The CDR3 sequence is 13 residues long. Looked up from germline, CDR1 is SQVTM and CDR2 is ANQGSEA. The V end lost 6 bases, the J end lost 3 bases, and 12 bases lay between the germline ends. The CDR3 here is CSVAHSDNQPQHF. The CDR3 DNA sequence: TGCAGCGTCGCCCACTCGGACAATCAGCCCCAGCATTTT.

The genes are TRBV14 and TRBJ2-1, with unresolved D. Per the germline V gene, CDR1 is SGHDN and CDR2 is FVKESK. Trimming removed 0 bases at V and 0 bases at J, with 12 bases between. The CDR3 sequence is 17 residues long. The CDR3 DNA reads TGTGCCAGCAGCCAAGATCTATGGCGGAGCTCCTACAATGAGCAGTTCTTC. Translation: CASSQDLWRSSYNEQFF.

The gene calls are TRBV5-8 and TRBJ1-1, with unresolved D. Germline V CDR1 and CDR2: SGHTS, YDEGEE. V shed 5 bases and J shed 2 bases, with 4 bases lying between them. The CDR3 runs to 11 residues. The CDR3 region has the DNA TGTGCCAGCAGTTTAAACACTGAAGCTTTCTTT. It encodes CASSLNTEAFF.

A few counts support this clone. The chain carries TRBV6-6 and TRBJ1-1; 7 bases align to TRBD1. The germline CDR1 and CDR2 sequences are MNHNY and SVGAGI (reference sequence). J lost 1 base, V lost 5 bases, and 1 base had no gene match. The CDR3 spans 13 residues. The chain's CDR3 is CASSRTGNTEAFF. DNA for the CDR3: TGTGCCAGCAGTCGGACAGGGAACACTGAAGCTTTCTTT.

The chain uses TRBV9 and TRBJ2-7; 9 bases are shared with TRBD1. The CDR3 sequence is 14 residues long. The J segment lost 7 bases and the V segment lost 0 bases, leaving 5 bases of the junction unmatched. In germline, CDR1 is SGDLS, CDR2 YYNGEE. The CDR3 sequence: CASSVGTGAREQYF. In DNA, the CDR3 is TGTGCCAGCAGCGTAGGGACAGGGGCTCGGGAGCAGTACTTC. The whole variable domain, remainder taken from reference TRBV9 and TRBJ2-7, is DSGVTQTPKHLITATGQRVTLRCSPRSGDLSVYWYQQSLDQGLQFLIQYYNGEERAKGNILERFSAQQFPDLHSELNLSSLELGDSALYFCASSVGTGAREQYFGPGTRLTVT.

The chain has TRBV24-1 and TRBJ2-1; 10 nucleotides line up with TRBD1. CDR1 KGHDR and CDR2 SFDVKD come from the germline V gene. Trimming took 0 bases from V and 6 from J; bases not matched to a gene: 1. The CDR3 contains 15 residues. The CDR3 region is CATSDLGDRGNEQFF. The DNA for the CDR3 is TGTGCCACCAGTGATTTGGGGGACAGGGGCAATGAGCAGTTCTTC.

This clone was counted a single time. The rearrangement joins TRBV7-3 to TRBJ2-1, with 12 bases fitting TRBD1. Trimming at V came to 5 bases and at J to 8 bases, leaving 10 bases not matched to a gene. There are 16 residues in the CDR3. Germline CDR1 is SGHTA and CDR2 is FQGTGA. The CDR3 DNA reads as TGTGCCAGCAGCCAGACCTCCGGGACAGGGGGCTATGAGCAGTTCTTC. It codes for CASSQTSGTGGYEQFF. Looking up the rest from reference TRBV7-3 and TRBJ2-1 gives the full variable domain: GAGVSQTPSNKVTEKGKYVELRCDPISGHTALYWYRQSLGQGPEFLIYFQGTGAADDSGLPNDRFFAVRPEGSVSTLKIQRTERGDSAVYLCASSQTSGTGGYEQFFGPGTRLTVL.

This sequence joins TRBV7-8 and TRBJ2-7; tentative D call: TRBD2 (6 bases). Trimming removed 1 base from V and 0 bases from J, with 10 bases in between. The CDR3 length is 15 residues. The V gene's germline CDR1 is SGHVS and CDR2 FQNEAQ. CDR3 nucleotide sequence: TGTGCCAGCAGCTTAGGATCGGACTACTCCTACGAGCAGTACTTC. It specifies CASSLGSDYSYEQYF.

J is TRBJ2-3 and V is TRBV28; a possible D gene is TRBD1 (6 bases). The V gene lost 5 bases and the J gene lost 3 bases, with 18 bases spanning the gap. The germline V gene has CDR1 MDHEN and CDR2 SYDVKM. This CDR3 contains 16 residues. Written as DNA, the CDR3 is TGTGCCAGCAGTATCGAACAGGGCCCAGGAACAGATACGCAGTATTTT. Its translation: CASSIEQGPGTDTQYF.

The CDR3 bases are TGTGCCACCGGACGGGGGTTTAATGAGCAGTTCTTC. It encodes CATGRGFNEQFF. The J gene is TRBJ2-1, the V gene TRBV10-3; maybe TRBD2 (6 bases). V was shortened by 10 bases and J by 7 bases, with 14 bases between the two germline ends. CDR3 size: 12 residues. Germline lookup yields CDR1 ENHRY and CDR2 SYGVKD.

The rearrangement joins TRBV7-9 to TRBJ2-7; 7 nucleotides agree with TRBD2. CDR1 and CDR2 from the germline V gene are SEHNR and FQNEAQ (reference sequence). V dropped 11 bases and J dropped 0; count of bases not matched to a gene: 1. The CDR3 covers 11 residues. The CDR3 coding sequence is TGTGCCGGGGGGGACTCCTACGAGCAGTACTTC. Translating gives CAGGDSYEQYF. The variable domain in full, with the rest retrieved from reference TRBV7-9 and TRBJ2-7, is DTGVSQNPRHKITKRGQNVTFRCDPISEHNRLYWYRQTLGQGPEFLTYFQNEAQLEKSRLLSDRFSAERPKGSFSTLEIQRTEQGDSAMYLCAGGDSYEQYFGPGTRLTVT.

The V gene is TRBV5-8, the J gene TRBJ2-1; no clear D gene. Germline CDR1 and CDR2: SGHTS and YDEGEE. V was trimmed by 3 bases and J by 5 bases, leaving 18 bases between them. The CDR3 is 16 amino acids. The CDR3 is CASSSLPEWSDNEQFF. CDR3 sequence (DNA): TGTGCCAGCAGCTCATTACCGGAGTGGTCTGACAATGAGCAGTTCTTC.

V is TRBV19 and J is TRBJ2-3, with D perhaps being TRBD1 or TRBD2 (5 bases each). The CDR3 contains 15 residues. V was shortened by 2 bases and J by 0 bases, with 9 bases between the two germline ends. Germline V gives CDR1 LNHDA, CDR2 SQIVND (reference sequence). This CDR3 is CASSITGPSTDTQYF. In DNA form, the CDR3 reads TGTGCCAGTAGTATAACGGGACCGAGCACAGATACGCAGTATTTT.

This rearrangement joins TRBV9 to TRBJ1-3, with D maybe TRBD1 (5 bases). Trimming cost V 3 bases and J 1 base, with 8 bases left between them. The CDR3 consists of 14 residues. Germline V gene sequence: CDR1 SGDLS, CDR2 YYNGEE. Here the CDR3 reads CASSEGQSGNTIYF. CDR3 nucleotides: TGTGCCAGCAGCGAGGGGCAGTCTGGAAACACCATATATTTT.

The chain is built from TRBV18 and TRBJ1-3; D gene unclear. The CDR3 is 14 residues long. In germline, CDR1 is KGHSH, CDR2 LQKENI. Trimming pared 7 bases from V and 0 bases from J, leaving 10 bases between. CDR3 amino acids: CASFSGSSGNTIYF. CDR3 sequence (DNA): TGTGCCAGCTTCTCCGGGAGCTCTGGAAACACCATATATTTT.

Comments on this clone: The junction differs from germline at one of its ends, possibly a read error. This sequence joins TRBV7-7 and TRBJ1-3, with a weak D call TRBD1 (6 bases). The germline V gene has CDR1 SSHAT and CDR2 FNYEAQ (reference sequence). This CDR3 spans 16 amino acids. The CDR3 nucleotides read TGTGCTAGCAGCTCCGGGACATCGAGCTCTGGAAACACCATATATTTT. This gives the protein CASSSGTSSSGNTIYF. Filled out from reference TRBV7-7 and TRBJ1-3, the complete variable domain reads GAGVSQSPRYKVTKRGQDVTLRCDPISSHATLYWYQQALGQGPEFLTYFNYEAQPDKSGLPSDRFSAERPEGSISTLTIQRTEQRDSAMYRCASSSGTSSSGNTIYFGEGSWLTVV.

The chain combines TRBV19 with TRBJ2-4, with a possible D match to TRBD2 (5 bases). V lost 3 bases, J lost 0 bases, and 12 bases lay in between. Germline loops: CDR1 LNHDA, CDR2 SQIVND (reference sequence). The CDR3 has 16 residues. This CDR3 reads CASSILGEIAKNIQYF. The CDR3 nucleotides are TGTGCCAGTAGTATTCTCGGGGAAATAGCCAAAAACATTCAGTACTTC.

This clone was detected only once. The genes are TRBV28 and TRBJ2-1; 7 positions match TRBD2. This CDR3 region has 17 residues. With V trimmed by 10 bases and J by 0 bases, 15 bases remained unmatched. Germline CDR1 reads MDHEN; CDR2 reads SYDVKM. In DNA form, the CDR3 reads TGTGCCACCGTAACGCCTACTAGCGCGAGCTCCTACAATGAGCAGTTCTTC. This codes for CATVTPTSASSYNEQFF.